This TCR beta chain was sequenced in a study of blood T cell repertoires in COVID-19. The authors' processing: Estimation of nucleated cell counts was performed using reference gene primer amplification. The table came from immunoSEQ multiplex PCR; TCRdb's copy has only in-frame clones and leaves some out. V and J calls plus clone size are reproduced from that table; the DNA served to infer D and trimming. The data contain roughly 110,000 clones, 85% of them singletons. The CDR3 consists of 15 residues. CDR1 is SGHVS, CDR2 FQNEAQ, per germline. Trimming shortened V by 5 bases and J by 5 bases, and 19 bases separated the two germline ends. This clone was recorded once.

The rearrangement uses TRBV7-8 and TRBJ2-7; tentatively, D is TRBD1 (6 bases). This clonotype originated in a human donor in a cohort sampled during active COVID-19. Sequences were obtained from peripheral blood. The CDR3 here is CASSITGPVKDEQYF. The CDR3 DNA sequence: TGTGCCAGCAGCATAACAGGGCCCGTAAAGGACGAGCAGTACTTC.